These 25 T cell receptor beta chains originate from one sample sequenced in a study of blood T cell repertoires in COVID-19. TCRdb keeps only in-frame clones here, not all; method: immunoSEQ multiplex PCR. The sample consists of some 82,000 clones, 75% to 95% of them appearing once. The sample comprised peripheral blood. The receptor source for this set is a woman between 45 and 60 years old in a cohort sampled during active COVID-19.

This clone was seen only once. The genes are TRBV28 and TRBJ1-6, with D unresolved. Germline V lookup: CDR1 MDHEN, CDR2 SYDVKM. Trimming took off 3 bases at V and 13 bases at J, with 7 bases between the two ends. This CDR3 spans 11 amino acids. The CDR3 sequence: CASSLEEPLHF. DNA of the CDR3: TGTGCCAGCAGTTTGGAGGAGCCCCTCCACTTT.

The rearrangement uses TRBV18 and TRBJ1-6; 9 bases match TRBD1. This CDR3 has 16 residues. Per the germline V gene, CDR1 is KGHSH and CDR2 is LQKENI. Trimming cost V 6 bases and J 10 bases; bases outside gene matches: 13. The chain's CDR3 is CASSARVDRGGSPLHF. DNA for the CDR3: TGTGCCAGCTCGGCACGGGTGGACAGGGGTGGCTCACCCCTCCACTTT.

This chain joins TRBV29-1 and TRBJ1-1, with D possibly being TRBD1 (5 bases). Trimming removed 4 bases from V and 6 bases from J, with 12 bases in between. Germline CDR1 SQVTM, CDR2 ANQGSEA. The CDR3 spans 12 residues. The CDR3 DNA is TGCAGCGTTGTGTGGGGACTGCCTGAAGCTTTCTTT. This codes for CSVVWGLPEAFF.

This sequence joins TRBV6-1 and TRBJ1-1; no clear D. Germline V gives CDR1 MNHNS, CDR2 SASEGT. The CDR3 has 13 residues. V was clipped by 3 bases and J by 7 bases, with 12 bases between them. The CDR3 region has the DNA TGTGCCAGCAGTGACCCGCGGGAGATTGAAGCTTTCTTT. This translates into CASSDPREIEAFF.

This clone was observed a handful of times. The chain uses TRBV5-1 and TRBJ2-2; possibly TRBD1 for D (5 bases). V shed 0 bases and J shed 1 base, with 10 bases lying between them. CDR3 size: 16 residues. In germline, CDR1 is SGHRS, CDR2 YFSETQ. The CDR3 DNA sequence: TGCGCCAGCAGCTTGGGACAGTATATGAACACCGGGGAGCTGTTTTTT. Its protein is CASSLGQYMNTGELFF.

This chain uses TRBV11-3 with TRBJ2-3, with a possible D match to TRBD2 (6 bases). Germline V gene data show CDR1 as SGHNT and CDR2 as YENEEA. The CDR3 extends over 14 amino acids. Trimming took off 5 bases at V and 4 bases at J, with 13 bases between the two ends. The DNA for the CDR3 is TGTGCCAGCAGCCCACTGGGGAGGCCAGATACGCAGTATTTT. It translates to CASSPLGRPDTQYF.

The chain has TRBV28 and TRBJ2-7; 9 bases are shared with TRBD1. CDR1 and CDR2 (germline): MDHEN, SYDVKM. The CDR3 spans 18 residues. V gave up 3 bases and J gave up 2 bases; unmatched junction bases: 14. The CDR3: CASSFRTFDRGKTYEQYF. DNA for the CDR3: TGTGCCAGCAGTTTCCGGACCTTTGACAGGGGGAAGACCTACGAGCAGTACTTC. The full variable domain, in which reference TRBV28 and TRBJ2-7 provide the parts outside the CDR3, is DVKVTQSSRYLVKRTGEKVFLECVQDMDHENMFWYRQDPGLGLRLIYFSYDVKMKEKGDIPEGYSVSREKKERFSLILESASTNQTSMYLCASSFRTFDRGKTYEQYFGPGTRLTVT.

The CDR3 spells CASQRRGEAFF. The CDR3 nucleotides are TGTGCCAGCCAGCGGCGGGGTGAAGCTTTCTTT. The chain links TRBV18 to TRBJ1-1; unclear D gene. The V and J ends lost 8 bases and 7 bases respectively, with 11 bases between them. Germline assignment: CDR1 KGHSH and CDR2 LQKENI. The CDR3 consists of 11 residues.

This clone was recorded only once. The chain employs TRBV18 and TRBJ2-7; 7 positions match TRBD2. The J segment lost 5 bases and the V segment lost 0 bases, leaving 7 bases of the junction unmatched. CDR3 length equals 15 residues. Germline V lookup: CDR1 KGHSH, CDR2 LQKENI. In DNA form, the CDR3 reads TGTGCCAGCTCACCACCGGGCCAGCGGGGAAACGAGCAGTACTTC. As protein: CASSPPGQRGNEQYF. The full variable domain, its missing parts supplied by reference TRBV18 and TRBJ2-7, is NAGVMQNPRHLVRRRGQEARLRCSPMKGHSHVYWYRQLPEEGLKFMVYLQKENIIDESGMPKERFSAEFPKEGPSILRIQQVVRGDSAAYFCASSPPGQRGNEQYFGPGTRLTVT.

The V call is TRBV7-6, the J call TRBJ2-3, with 14 bases identical to TRBD2. CDR3 length equals 18 residues. Germline V gives CDR1 SGHVS, CDR2 FNYEAQ. J gave up 1 base and V 6 bases, and 9 bases lay outside the gene matches. The CDR3 sequence: CASRLTSGRARGTDTQYF. Here the CDR3 DNA reads TGTGCCAGCAGACTGACTAGCGGGAGGGCCCGAGGCACAGATACGCAGTATTTT.

The V call is TRBV10-3, the J call TRBJ1-1; 10 positions agree with TRBD1. V trimming: 7 bases; J trimming: 5 bases; junction bases outside the gene matches: 4. Germline CDR1 ENHRY, CDR2 SYGVKD. This CDR3 is built from 13 residues. CDR3 coding DNA: TGTGCCATCATGACAGGGGGCGAAACTGAAGCTTTCTTT. Amino acids: CAIMTGGETEAFF.

The chain employs TRBV6-5 and TRBJ1-2; maybe TRBD1 (5 bases). This CDR3 comprises 15 residues. Trimming removed 5 bases at V and 1 base at J, with 14 bases between. From germline, CDR1 is MNHEY and CDR2 SVGAGI. CDR3 amino acids: CASSHHQTVNYGYTF. In DNA form, the CDR3 reads TGTGCCAGCAGTCACCACCAGACAGTTAACTATGGCTACACCTTC.

This chain joins TRBV5-1 and TRBJ2-3, with D possibly matching TRBD2 (6 bases). Trimming took off 5 bases at V and 4 bases at J, with 8 bases between the two ends. The CDR3 covers 12 residues. Germline loops: CDR1 SGHRS, CDR2 YFSETQ. This CDR3 is CASRGGADTQYF. Here the CDR3 DNA reads TGCGCCAGCAGGGGGGGTGCAGATACGCAGTATTTT.

This chain connects TRBV11-3 to TRBJ1-6; weak D call: TRBD1 (5 bases). Trimming removed 0 bases at V and 10 bases at J, with 10 bases between. The CDR3 totals 14 residues. Germline CDR1 and CDR2: SGHNT and YENEEA. The CDR3 sequence is CASSLEGRGSPLHF. Written as DNA, the CDR3 is TGTGCCAGCAGCTTAGAGGGGCGGGGGTCACCCCTCCACTTT.

The V gene is TRBV6-1, the J gene TRBJ2-3, with unresolved D. Germline V CDR1 and CDR2: MNHNS, SASEGT. Trimming removed 3 bases at V and 3 bases at J, with 4 bases between. The CDR3 sequence is 12 residues long. The CDR3 protein is CASSDGTDTQYF. DNA for the CDR3: TGTGCCAGCAGTGACGGTACAGATACGCAGTATTTT.

This chain connects TRBV6-5 to TRBJ1-5; perhaps TRBD1 as D (5 bases). Germline values: CDR1 MNHEY, CDR2 SVGAGI. Trimming left V 6 bases short and J 6 bases short, with 15 bases between. The CDR3 length is 14 residues. The chain's CDR3 is CASRAGGMGQPQHF. The CDR3 DNA follows: TGTGCCAGCAGGGCGGGGGGAATGGGTCAGCCCCAGCATTTT.

The CDR3 region is CASSRGTAINEQFF. CDR3 sequence (DNA): TGTGCCAGCAGCCGCGGGACTGCCATCAATGAGCAGTTCTTC. J is TRBJ2-1 and V is TRBV9, with a tentative D call TRBD2 (6 bases). The CDR3 spans 14 residues. Germline loops: CDR1 SGDLS, CDR2 YYNGEE. Trimming removed 4 bases from V and 6 bases from J, with 14 bases in between.

This clone was seen a single time. V gene TRBV2 combines with J gene TRBJ1-5; 9 bases agree with TRBD1. Germline V lookup: CDR1 SNHLY, CDR2 FYNNEI. The length of the CDR3 is 13 residues. The junction had 1 base not matched to a gene; V was cut back by 6 bases and J by 4 bases. In nucleotides, the CDR3 is TGTGCCAGCAGAGGGACAGGGAATCAGCCCCAGCATTTT. Amino acids: CASRGTGNQPQHF.

The chain is built from TRBV5-5 and TRBJ2-3; maybe TRBD2 (5 bases). V gave up 4 bases and J gave up 4 bases, with 13 bases separating them. Germline CDR1 and CDR2: SGHKS and YYEKEE (reference sequence). This CDR3 region has 14 residues. For the CDR3, the DNA is TGTGCCAGCAGCGACCGTCGGGGATCAGATACGCAGTATTTT. Translating gives CASSDRRGSDTQYF.

V and J are TRBV6-5 and TRBJ2-1; TRBD1 aligns across 8 bases. The CDR3 sequence is 15 residues long. Germline CDR1 MNHEY, CDR2 SVGAGI. J lost 8 bases, V lost 2 bases, and 8 bases had no gene match. The DNA of the CDR3 is TGTGCCAGCAGTTACCCCGGACAGGGTAGGCATGAGCAGTTCTTC. Protein sequence: CASSYPGQGRHEQFF.

The V gene is TRBV3-1 (or the pseudogene TRBV3-2), the J gene TRBJ1-5, with D possibly being TRBD1 (5 bases). The CDR3 length is 14 residues. The V gene lost 2 bases and the J gene lost 4 bases, with 9 bases spanning the gap. Per germline, CDR1 LGHDT and CDR2 YNNKEL (reference sequence). The CDR3 region has the DNA TGTGCCAGCAGCCAAACAGGTAGTAATCAGCCCCAGCATTTT. Translated, it gives CASSQTGSNQPQHF.

The chain employs TRBV25-1 and TRBJ1-4; no reliable D call. The CDR3 loop spans 18 amino acids. The germline V and J ends were trimmed by 1 base and 7 bases, with 22 bases remaining between them. In germline, CDR1 is MGHDK, CDR2 SYGVNS. The DNA of the CDR3 is TGTGCCAGCAGTGAATTAGTAATGTTTGGAAGGAGACGTGAAAAACTGTTTTTT. Its translation: CASSELVMFGRRREKLFF.

This clone has a single count. The chain carries TRBV6-6 and TRBJ1-4; weak D call: TRBD1 (5 bases). Between the trimmed V and J ends, which lost 4 bases and 4 bases, there was a span of 13 bases. The germline V gene has CDR1 MNHNY and CDR2 SVGAGI (reference sequence). This CDR3 region has 15 residues. The CDR3 DNA follows: TGTGCCAGCAGTTCGGGGGGAGGAGGTAATGAAAAACTGTTTTTT. Translated, it gives CASSSGGGGNEKLFF.

The V gene is TRBV28, the J gene TRBJ2-1, with D possibly matching TRBD1 (5 bases). CDR1 is MDHEN, CDR2 SYDVKM, per germline. The V end was cut by 5 bases, the J end by 5 bases, with 13 bases between. The CDR3 extends over 14 amino acids. DNA of the CDR3: TGTGCCAGCAGTCTCAGCCAGGGCGACAATGAGCAGTTCTTC. Translating gives CASSLSQGDNEQFF.

The chain is built from TRBV9 and TRBJ2-3, with 9 positions matching TRBD2. Losses at the gene ends were 0 bases for V and 3 bases for J; bases not matched to a gene: 5. This CDR3 spans 16 amino acids. CDR1 and CDR2 (germline): SGDLS, YYNGEE. The CDR3 sequence: CASSVVPAGGTDTQYF. CDR3 nucleotide sequence: TGTGCCAGCAGCGTAGTTCCAGCGGGGGGAACAGATACGCAGTATTTT.